A single T cell receptor (beta chain) is shown here with its context. The sample comes from a study of OX40 agonist ivuxolimab in advanced cancers. Some clones are missing from TCRdb's copy, which holds only in-frame ones; the method was immunoSEQ multiplex PCR. The data contain approximately 84,000 clones, about 80% of them singletons. Germline CDR1 reads SGHTS; CDR2 reads YDEGEE. This CDR3 spans 15 amino acids. V was pared by 5 bases and J by 2 bases, with 7 bases of the junction left unmatched. The material was CD4+ or CD8+ T cells sorted from blood, obtained in a trial of the OX40 agonist ivuxolimab. The sequence came from an adult with an advanced solid tumor such as melanoma, head and neck, liver or kidney cancer. V is TRBV5-8 and J is TRBJ2-3, with 8 bases matching TRBD1. The CDR3 DNA reads as TGTGCCAGCAGTACCACAGGGGGATACACAGATACGCAGTATTTT. This gives the protein CASSTTGGYTDTQYF.